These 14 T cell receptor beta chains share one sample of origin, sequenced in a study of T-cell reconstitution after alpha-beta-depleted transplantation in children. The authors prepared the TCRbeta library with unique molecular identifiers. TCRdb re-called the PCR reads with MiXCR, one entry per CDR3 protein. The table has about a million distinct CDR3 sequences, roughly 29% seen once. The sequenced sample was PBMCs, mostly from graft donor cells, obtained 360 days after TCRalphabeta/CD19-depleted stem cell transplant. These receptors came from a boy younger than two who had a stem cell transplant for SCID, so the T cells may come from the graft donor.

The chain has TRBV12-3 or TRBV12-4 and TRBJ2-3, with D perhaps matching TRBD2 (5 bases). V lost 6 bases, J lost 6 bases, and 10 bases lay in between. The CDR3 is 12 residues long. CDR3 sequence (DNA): TGTGCCAGCAGAGAGGAGGAGGATACGCAGTATTTT. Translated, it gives CASREEEDTQYF.

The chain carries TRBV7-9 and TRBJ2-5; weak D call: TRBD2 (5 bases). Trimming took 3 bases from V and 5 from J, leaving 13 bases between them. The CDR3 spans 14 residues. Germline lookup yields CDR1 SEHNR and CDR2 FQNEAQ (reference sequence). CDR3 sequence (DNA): TGTGCCAGCAGCTTGCTGGGAGAGAGCGAGACCCAGTACTTC. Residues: CASSLLGESETQYF.

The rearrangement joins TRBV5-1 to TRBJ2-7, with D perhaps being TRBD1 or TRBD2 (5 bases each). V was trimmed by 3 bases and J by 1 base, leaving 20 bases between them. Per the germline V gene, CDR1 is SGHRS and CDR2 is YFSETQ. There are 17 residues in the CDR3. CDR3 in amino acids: CASSSGTWAGFSYEQYF. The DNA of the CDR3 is TGCGCCAGCAGCTCGGGGACCTGGGCTGGGTTTTCCTACGAGCAGTACTTC.

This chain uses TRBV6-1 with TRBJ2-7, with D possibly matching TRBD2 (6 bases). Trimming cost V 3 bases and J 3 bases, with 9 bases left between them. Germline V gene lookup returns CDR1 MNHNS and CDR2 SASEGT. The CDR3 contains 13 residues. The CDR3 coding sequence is TGTGCCAGCAGTGAGGAGGGGTACTACGAGCAGTACTTC. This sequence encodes CASSEEGYYEQYF.

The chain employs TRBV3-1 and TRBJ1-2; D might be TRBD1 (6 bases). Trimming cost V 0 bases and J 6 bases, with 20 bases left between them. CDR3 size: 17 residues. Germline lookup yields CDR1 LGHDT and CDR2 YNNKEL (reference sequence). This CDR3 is CASSQESIFGTMHGYTF. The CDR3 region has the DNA TGTGCCAGCAGCCAAGAGAGTATCTTCGGGACAATGCATGGCTACACCTTC.

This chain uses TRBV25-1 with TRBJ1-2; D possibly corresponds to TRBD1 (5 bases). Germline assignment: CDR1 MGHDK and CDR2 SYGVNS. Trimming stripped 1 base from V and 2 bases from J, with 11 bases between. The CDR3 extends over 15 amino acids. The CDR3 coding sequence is TGTGCCAGCAGTGAATGGGACCGGCCCAACTATGGCTACACCTTC. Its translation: CASSEWDRPNYGYTF.

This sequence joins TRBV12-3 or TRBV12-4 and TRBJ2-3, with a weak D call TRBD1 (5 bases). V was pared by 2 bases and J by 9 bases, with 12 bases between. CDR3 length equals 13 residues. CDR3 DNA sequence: TGTGCCAGCAGTTTATTAGCCCCAGGGACGCAGTATTTT. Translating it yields CASSLLAPGTQYF.

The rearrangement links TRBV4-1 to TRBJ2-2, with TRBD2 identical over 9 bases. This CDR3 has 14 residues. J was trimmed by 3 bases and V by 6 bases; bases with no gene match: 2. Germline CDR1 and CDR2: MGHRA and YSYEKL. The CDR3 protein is CASRGLAYTGELFF. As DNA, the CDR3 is TGCGCCAGCAGGGGACTAGCCTACACCGGGGAGCTGTTTTTT.

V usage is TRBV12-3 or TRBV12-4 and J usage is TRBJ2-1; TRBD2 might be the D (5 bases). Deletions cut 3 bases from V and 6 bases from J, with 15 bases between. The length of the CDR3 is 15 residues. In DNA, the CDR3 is TGTGCCAGCAGTTTCTCGGTCACTAGAGGCAATGAGCAGTTCTTC. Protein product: CASSFSVTRGNEQFF.

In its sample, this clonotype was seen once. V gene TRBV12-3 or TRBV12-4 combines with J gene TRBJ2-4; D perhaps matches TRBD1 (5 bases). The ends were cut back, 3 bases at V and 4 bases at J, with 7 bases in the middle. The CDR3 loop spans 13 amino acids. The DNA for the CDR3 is TGTGCCAGCAGTTTTCGACAGAAAAACATTCAGTACTTC. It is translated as CASSFRQKNIQYF.

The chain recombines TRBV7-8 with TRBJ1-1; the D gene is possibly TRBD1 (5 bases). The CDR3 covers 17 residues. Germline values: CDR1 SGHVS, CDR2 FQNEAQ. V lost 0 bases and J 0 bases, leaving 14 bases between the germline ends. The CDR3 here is CASSLALDSLMNTEAFF. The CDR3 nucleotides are TGTGCCAGCAGCTTAGCGCTTGACAGCCTAATGAACACTGAAGCTTTCTTT.

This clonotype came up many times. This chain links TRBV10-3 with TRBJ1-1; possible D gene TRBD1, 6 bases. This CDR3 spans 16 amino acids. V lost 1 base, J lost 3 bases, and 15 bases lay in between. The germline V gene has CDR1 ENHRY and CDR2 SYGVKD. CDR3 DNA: TGTGCCATCAGTGAGTACAGGGAGGCAGGGGACACTGAAGCTTTCTTT. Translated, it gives CAISEYREAGDTEAFF.

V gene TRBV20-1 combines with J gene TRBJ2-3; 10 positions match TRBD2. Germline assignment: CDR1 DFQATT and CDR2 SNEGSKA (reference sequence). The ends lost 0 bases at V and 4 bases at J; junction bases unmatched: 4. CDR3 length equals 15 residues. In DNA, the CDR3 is TGCAGTGCTAGAGATCCTAGCGGGGGACCAGATACGCAGTATTTT. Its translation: CSARDPSGGPDTQYF.

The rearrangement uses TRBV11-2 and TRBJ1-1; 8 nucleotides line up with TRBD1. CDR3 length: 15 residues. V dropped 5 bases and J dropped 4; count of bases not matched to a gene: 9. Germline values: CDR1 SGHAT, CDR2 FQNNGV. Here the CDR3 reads CASSRTGLGVTEAFF. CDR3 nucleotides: TGTGCCAGCAGCCGGACAGGGCTCGGGGTCACTGAAGCTTTCTTT.